This is a list of T cell receptor beta chains from one sample in a study of blood T cell repertoires in COVID-19. TCRdb keeps only in-frame clones here, not all; method: immunoSEQ multiplex PCR. Of about 170,000 clones listed, about 85% were seen once; the top ten hold around 1.2%. The sample taken for sequencing was peripheral blood. Source of these receptors: a man in his 60s who had recovered from COVID-19. The CDR3 runs from the conserved cysteine through the conserved F or W. D genes are given only for firm matches. Part of the rows lack a size; the others show once, few, many or a class for expanded clones.

TRBV7-9	once	TRBJ1-4	TRBD1	14	CGSRGEGAWEKLFF	TGTGGAAGTCGCGGAGAGGGGGCTTGGGAAAAACTGTTTTTT
TRBV7-3	.	TRBJ1-1	TRBD1	15	CASSPPDRVRTEAFF	TGTGCCAGCAGCCCCCCCGACAGGGTTCGTACTGAAGCTTTCTTT
TRBV5-4	.	TRBJ1-2	.	12	CASSQALRGYTF	TGTGCCAGCAGTCAGGCATTAAGAGGCTACACCTTC
TRBV5-1	.	TRBJ2-7	TRBD1	17	CASSYPLKGQGVEEQYF	TGCGCCAGCAGCTACCCCCTAAAAGGACAGGGAGTGGAGGAGCAGTACTTC
TRBV6-5	.	TRBJ1-2	TRBD1	14	CASSYRDRAYGYTF	TGTGCCAGCAGTTACCGCGACAGGGCCTATGGCTACACCTTC
TRBV19	.	TRBJ1-2	.	12	CASSITVYGYTF	TGTGCCAGTAGTATTACGGTCTATGGCTACACCTTC
TRBV7-2	once	TRBJ2-2	TRBD2	16	CASSPPGTRLGWELFF	TGTGCCAGCAGCCCACCGGGGACTAGGTTAGGGTGGGAGCTGTTTTTT
TRBV18	once	TRBJ2-3	.	12	CASSPYTDTQYF	TGTGCCAGCTCACCGTACACGGATACGCAGTATTTT
TRBV7-9	.	TRBJ2-7	.	14	CASSLKGAAQEQYF	TGTGCCAGCAGCTTAAAAGGGGCTGCTCAAGAGCAGTACTTC
TRBV4-1	once	TRBJ1-1	.	15	CASSQDKAVNTEAFF	TGCGCCAGCAGCCAAGATAAGGCGGTGAACACTGAAGCTTTCTTT
TRBV6-5	.	TRBJ1-4	TRBD1	13	CASRPTGREKLFF	TGTGCCAGCAGGCCGACAGGGCGGGAAAAACTGTTTTTT
TRBV27	.	TRBJ2-5	TRBD2	15	CASRAGGRHLGTQYF	TGTGCCAGCAGGGCGGGGGGCCGTCATTTGGGGACCCAGTACTTC
TRBV7-7	.	TRBJ2-1	.	15	CASSLRDSSYNEQFF	TGTGCTAGCAGCTTACGGGATAGCTCCTACAATGAGCAGTTCTTC
TRBV27	.	TRBJ1-2	TRBD1	15	CASSPTGTVFYGYTF	TGTGCCAGCAGCCCTACTGGGACAGTATTTTATGGCTACACCTTC
TRBV27	.	TRBJ1-5	.	14	CASSFQGSGQPQHF	TGTGCCAGCAGTTTCCAGGGATCGGGTCAGCCCCAGCATTTT
TRBV6-1	.	TRBJ2-1	.	16	CASSGRADSVGNEQFF	TGTGCCAGCAGTGGCAGAGCGGATTCGGTTGGCAATGAGCAGTTCTTC
TRBV27	.	TRBJ2-7	.	14	CASSHGNGKPEQYF	TGTGCCAGCAGCCACGGGAATGGGAAGCCAGAGCAGTACTTC
TRBV5-4	.	TRBJ2-1	TRBD2	16	CASSLKRGGLYNEQFF	TGTGCCAGCAGCTTGAAGCGGGGAGGTCTCTACAATGAGCAGTTCTTC
TRBV9	.	TRBJ1-3	TRBD1	16	CASSYTGVNSGNTIYF	TGTGCCAGCAGTTACACAGGGGTTAACTCTGGAAACACCATATATTTT
TRBV7-2	.	TRBJ1-2	TRBD1	16	CASSQYVGQGAMGYTF	TGTGCCAGCAGCCAATACGTGGGACAGGGGGCGATGGGCTACACCTTC
TRBV9	.	TRBJ1-2	.	13	CASSVGPTGTYTF	TGTGCCAGCAGCGTAGGCCCGACAGGTACATACACCTTC
TRBV4-1	.	TRBJ2-5	.	12	CASSQILGTQYF	TGCGCCAGCAGCCAGATCCTCGGGACCCAGTACTTC
TRBV3-1/TRBV3-2	.	TRBJ1-3	.	16	CASSQDRGTTGNTIYF	TGTGCCAGCAGCCAAGATCGGGGGACCACTGGAAACACCATATATTTT
TRBV10-3	.	TRBJ2-7	TRBD1	14	CAISPDRGSYEQYF	TGTGCCATCAGTCCGGACAGGGGGTCCTACGAGCAGTACTTC
TRBV19	.	TRBJ2-7	TRBD1	13	CASKDRASYEQYF	TGTGCCAGTAAGGACAGGGCCTCCTACGAGCAGTACTTC
TRBV19	.	TRBJ2-2	.	15	CASRLAELDTGELFF	TGTGCCAGTAGATTAGCGGAGCTAGACACCGGGGAGCTGTTTTTT
TRBV13	.	TRBJ2-7	TRBD2	16	CASSFNSGGHSYEQYF	TGTGCCAGCAGCTTCAATAGCGGGGGGCACTCCTACGAGCAGTACTTC
TRBV10-3	.	TRBJ2-7	.	14	CAIMEASATYEQYF	TGTGCCATCATGGAGGCTAGCGCCACCTACGAGCAGTACTTC
TRBV29-1	.	TRBJ2-5	TRBD1	13	CSVPGQTQETQYF	TGCAGCGTTCCGGGACAGACCCAAGAGACCCAGTACTTC
TRBV19	.	TRBJ2-3	TRBD1	14	CASMPGGYTDTQYF	TGTGCCAGTATGCCAGGGGGTTACACAGATACGCAGTATTTT
TRBV29-1	.	TRBJ2-2	.	14	CSVDSHQGTGELFF	TGCAGCGTTGATTCGCACCAGGGGACCGGGGAGCTGTTTTTT
TRBV14	.	TRBJ2-7	.	12	CASSAGQYEQYF	TGTGCCAGCAGCGCTGGACAGTACGAGCAGTACTTC
TRBV18	.	TRBJ1-1	TRBD1	13	CASEGTGDTEAFF	TGTGCCAGCGAAGGGACAGGGGACACTGAAGCTTTCTTT
TRBV5-1	.	TRBJ2-5	TRBD1	13	CASSPGTEETQYF	TGCGCCAGCAGCCCCGGGACAGAAGAGACCCAGTACTTC
TRBV3-1/TRBV3-2	.	TRBJ2-5	TRBD1	14	CASSLRTGQETQYF	TGTGCCAGCAGCCTACGGACAGGGCAAGAGACCCAGTACTTC
TRBV3-1/TRBV3-2	.	TRBJ1-5	TRBD1	14	CASSQGQGGQPQHF	TGTGCCAGCAGCCAAGGACAGGGTGGCCAGCCCCAGCATTTT
TRBV12-5	.	TRBJ1-1	.	14	CASGLGTQGAEAFF	TGTGCTAGTGGTCTCGGGACTCAGGGCGCTGAAGCTTTCTTT
TRBV28	.	TRBJ1-3	.	17	CASSTRGKPFSGNTIYF	TGTGCCAGCAGTACTCGGGGGAAGCCGTTCTCTGGAAACACCATATATTTT
TRBV6-2/TRBV6-3	.	TRBJ2-4	TRBD1	14	CASSGDRGKNIQYF	TGTGCCAGCAGTGGGGACAGGGGCAAAAACATTCAGTACTTC
TRBV2	.	TRBJ1-2	TRBD1	13	CASTLGQTYGYTF	TGTGCCAGCACCTTGGGACAGACCTATGGCTACACCTTC
TRBV6-1	.	TRBJ1-3	.	17	CASSEALLLSSGNTIYF	TGTGCCAGCAGTGAAGCGCTTCTCCTGAGCTCTGGAAACACCATATATTTT
TRBV4-1	.	TRBJ1-1	.	15	CASSHRENSNTEAFF	TGCGCCAGCAGTCACAGGGAGAACTCGAACACTGAAGCTTTCTTT
TRBV6-2/TRBV6-3	.	TRBJ2-7	TRBD1	13	CASSWTGAREQYF	TGTGCCAGCAGTTGGACAGGGGCTAGGGAGCAGTACTTC
TRBV10-3	.	TRBJ1-1	.	13	CAISVRENTEAFF	TGTGCCATCAGTGTCAGGGAGAACACTGAAGCTTTCTTT
TRBV24-1	.	TRBJ2-7	TRBD1	16	CATSETDRVKAYEQYF	TGTGCCACCAGTGAAACCGACAGGGTGAAGGCCTACGAGCAGTACTTC
TRBV19	.	TRBJ2-2	.	12	CASSEYTGELFF	TGTGCCAGTAGTGAGTACACCGGGGAGCTGTTTTTT
TRBV27	.	TRBJ1-6	.	14	CASSWDWGESPLHF	TGTGCCAGCAGCTGGGACTGGGGAGAATCACCCCTCCACTTT
TRBV5-1	.	TRBJ2-1	TRBD2	17	CASSGLAGGGIYNEQFF	TGCGCCAGCAGTGGGCTAGCGGGGGGCGGTATATACAATGAGCAGTTCTTC
TRBV7-3	.	TRBJ1-1	.	15	CASSPQGRRDTEAFF	TGTGCCAGCAGCCCACAGGGCCGGCGGGACACTGAAGCTTTCTTT
TRBV2	.	TRBJ1-1	.	13	CAIPRAGFVEAFF	TGTGCCATCCCGAGGGCGGGTTTTGTTGAAGCTTTCTTT
TRBV6-2/TRBV6-3	few	TRBJ1-6	.	14	CASSLGAYNSPLHF	TGTGCCAGCAGTTTAGGAGCGTATAATTCACCCCTCCACTTT
TRBV18	.	TRBJ2-2	TRBD2	16	CASSPRAGANTGELFF	TGTGCCAGCTCACCACGGGCGGGGGCGAACACCGGGGAGCTGTTTTTT